These 26 T cell receptor beta chains came from one sample sequenced in a study of T cell repertoires in cytomegalovirus infection. TCRdb called the reads again in MiXCR, with one record for every CDR3 protein. This sample has hundreds of thousands of distinct CDR3 sequences, with less than 40% found just once. Sequencing was carried out using PBMCs. The source of these receptors is a human donor in good health (CMV status not recorded). Some clones in this sample may be carry-over from other donors' samples.

V and J are TRBV2 and TRBJ1-4; D possibly corresponds to TRBD1 (5 bases). Germline V lookup: CDR1 SNHLY, CDR2 FYNNEI. The CDR3 sequence is 13 residues long. Trimming removed 11 bases from V and 2 bases from J, with 12 bases in between. As DNA, the CDR3 is TGTGCCGGTCTCGGGGGGACTAATGAAAAACTGTTTTTT. Protein product: CAGLGGTNEKLFF.

This chain links TRBV11-2 with TRBJ1-1; tentative D call: TRBD1 (6 bases). Germline V gene lookup returns CDR1 SGHAT and CDR2 FQNNGV. The CDR3 sequence is 15 residues long. Trimming stripped 5 bases from V and 2 bases from J, with 15 bases between. The CDR3 loop reads CASSPIGQYNTEAFF. The CDR3 bases are TGTGCCAGCAGCCCCATCGGACAGTATAACACTGAAGCTTTCTTT.

This clonotype has a handful of counts. The chain joins TRBV4-2 to TRBJ1-1, with D possibly matching TRBD1 (6 bases). Germline CDR1 reads LGHNA; CDR2 reads YNFKEQ. V shed 0 bases and J shed 5 bases, with 10 bases lying between them. CDR3 length: 14 residues. The CDR3 sequence: CASSQDGGRTEAFF. The CDR3 DNA reads TGTGCCAGCAGCCAAGATGGGGGGCGGACTGAAGCTTTCTTT.

The rearrangement links TRBV19 to TRBJ1-4, with 7 bases aligning to TRBD1. V shed 5 bases and J 6 bases; nucleotides not matched to a gene: 6. The CDR3 totals 14 residues. Germline V CDR1 and CDR2: LNHDA, SQIVND (reference sequence). The CDR3 protein is CASSATGIDEKLFF. CDR3 sequence (DNA): TGTGCCAGTAGTGCGACAGGGATCGATGAAAAACTGTTTTTT.

The chain uses TRBV6-6 and TRBJ2-1, with a weak D call TRBD1 (6 bases). The CDR3 is made up of 15 amino acids. The germline V gene has CDR1 MNHNY and CDR2 SVGAGI (reference sequence). The V gene lost 2 bases and the J gene lost 0 bases, with 8 bases spanning the gap. The DNA of the CDR3 is TGTGCCAGCAGTTACGGACAGAGCTCCTACAATGAGCAGTTCTTC. It encodes CASSYGQSSYNEQFF.

The J gene is TRBJ1-5, the V gene TRBV3-1; D call uncertain. The germline V gene has CDR1 LGHDT and CDR2 YNNKEL (reference sequence). The CDR3 is 15 amino acids. Trimming took off 6 bases at V and 0 bases at J, with 12 bases between the two ends. The CDR3 region is CASSNSRTSNQPQHF. CDR3 sequence (DNA): TGTGCCAGCAGTAATAGCCGGACTAGCAATCAGCCCCAGCATTTT.

The chain is built from TRBV25-1 and TRBJ1-1; D unclear. Trimming removed 8 bases at V and 0 bases at J, with 19 bases between. CDR1 is MGHDK, CDR2 SYGVNS, per germline. The CDR3 is made up of 16 amino acids. CDR3 protein: CASAPRTVLMNTEAFF. CDR3 bases: TGTGCCAGCGCACCTAGGACGGTACTAATGAACACTGAAGCTTTCTTT.

This clonotype was counted at least ten times. The J gene is TRBJ1-4, the V gene TRBV28; perhaps TRBD1 as D (5 bases). Trimming left V 2 bases short and J 8 bases short, with 12 bases between. Germline CDR1 and CDR2: MDHEN and SYDVKM. The CDR3 runs to 14 residues. The CDR3: CASSLQAWGEKLFF. In DNA form, the CDR3 reads TGTGCCAGCAGTTTACAGGCCTGGGGGGAAAAACTGTTTTTT.

This sequence joins TRBV19 and TRBJ2-2; 8 bases map to TRBD1. In germline, CDR1 is LNHDA, CDR2 SQIVND (reference sequence). V shed 7 bases, J shed 4 bases, and the junction held 5 bases outside the gene matches. The CDR3 extends over 14 amino acids. CDR3 bases: TGTGCCAGTACGCAGGGGGCGGGCACCGGGGAGCTGTTTTTT. Translation gives CASTQGAGTGELFF.

This clonotype was recorded a few times. The chain has TRBV7-6 and TRBJ1-4, with a possible D match to TRBD1 (6 bases). The germline V and J ends were trimmed by 5 bases and 2 bases, with 18 bases remaining between them. CDR1 is SGHVS and CDR2 is FNYEAQ in the germline V gene. The CDR3 loop spans 17 amino acids. The CDR3 is CASSDRGTKGTNEKLFF. The CDR3 DNA reads as TGTGCCAGCAGCGATCGGGGGACAAAGGGTACTAATGAAAAACTGTTTTTT.

This clonotype has ten or more counts. V usage is TRBV7-2 and J usage is TRBJ1-5, with TRBD1 identical over 7 bases. The CDR3 totals 16 residues. Unmatched junction bases numbered 14, after V lost 5 bases and J lost 7 bases. The germline V gene has CDR1 SGHTA and CDR2 FQGNSA. Here the CDR3 DNA reads TGTGCCAGCAGCCCCCCCGACAGGGCGTCAGGACAGCCCCAGCATTTT. Its translation is CASSPPDRASGQPQHF.

This clonotype has at least ten counts. The chain is built from TRBV7-2 and TRBJ2-2, with a tentative D call TRBD2 (7 bases). The CDR3 contains 16 residues. Germline CDR1 SGHTA, CDR2 FQGNSA. V dropped 5 bases and J dropped 3 bases, with 16 bases sitting between them. The DNA of the CDR3 is TGTGCCAGCAGCCCGATGGGGGGGCCGGACACCGGGGAGCTGTTTTTT. Translating it yields CASSPMGGPDTGELFF.

On this clonotype itself: This may be a read error: a much more frequent sequence differs by one nucleotide. The J gene is TRBJ1-1, the V gene TRBV7-3; D not certain. Deletions cut 5 bases from V and 6 bases from J, with 19 bases between. Germline V lookup: CDR1 SGHTA, CDR2 FQGTGA. The CDR3 has 15 amino acids. The CDR3 coding sequence is TGTGCCAGCAGCCAAACGGGTCTGCGAAACCCTGAAGCTTTCTTT. Encoded protein: CASSQTGLRNPEAFF.

The chain combines TRBV2 with TRBJ2-5; 7 bases are a match to TRBD1. The CDR3 is 15 amino acids. Germline trimming cut 5 bases from V and 4 bases from J; bases unmatched to any gene: 10. The germline CDR1 and CDR2 sequences are SNHLY and FYNNEI. CDR3: CASSRPQTGLETQYF. Written as DNA, the CDR3 is TGTGCCAGCAGTCGACCCCAGACAGGGCTAGAGACCCAGTACTTC.

The CDR3 loop is CASSPSIGYEQYF. The CDR3, as DNA: TGTGCCAGCAGCCCATCGATAGGCTACGAGCAGTACTTC. V usage is TRBV7-3 and J usage is TRBJ2-7; D gene uncertain. The CDR3 covers 13 residues. V was pared by 5 bases and J by 3 bases, with 11 bases between. Germline CDR1 SGHTA, CDR2 FQGTGA. The full variable domain, with the rest looked up from reference TRBV7-3 and TRBJ2-7, is GAGVSQTPSNKVTEKGKYVELRCDPISGHTALYWYRQSLGQGPEFLIYFQGTGAADDSGLPNDRFFAVRPEGSVSTLKIQRTERGDSAVYLCASSPSIGYEQYFGPGTRLTVT.

This clonotype was found a few times. The chain couples TRBV27 to TRBJ2-2, with 8 bases lining up with TRBD1. Germline loops: CDR1 MNHEY, CDR2 SMNVEV (reference sequence). Germline trimming cut 2 bases from V and 15 bases from J; bases unmatched to any gene: 8. CDR3 length: 13 residues. CDR3 protein: CASSLKTDRVVFF. In DNA, the CDR3 is TGTGCCAGCAGTTTAAAAACGGACAGGGTGGTGTTTTTT.

This clonotype has just a few counts. The rearrangement uses TRBV28 and TRBJ2-4; 8 nucleotides agree with TRBD1. The CDR3 is 14 amino acids. Germline V gene sequence: CDR1 MDHEN, CDR2 SYDVKM. Trimming at V came to 3 bases and at J to 9 bases, leaving 7 bases not matched to a gene. The CDR3 sequence: CASSFWTGMGIQYF. CDR3 coding DNA: TGTGCCAGCAGTTTTTGGACAGGGATGGGCATTCAGTACTTC.

The genes are TRBV7-2 and TRBJ2-5; 13 bases fit TRBD2. The CDR3 is 15 residues long. In germline, CDR1 is SGHTA, CDR2 FQGNSA. Losses at the gene ends were 2 bases for V and 7 bases for J; bases not matched to a gene: 4. In DNA form, the CDR3 reads TGTGCCAGCAGCTTAACTAGCGGGGGGGCCGTGACCCAGTACTTC. Translated: CASSLTSGGAVTQYF.

This chain uses TRBV20-1 with TRBJ2-7; D is undetermined. Trimming cost V 3 bases and J 0 bases, with 21 bases left between them. Germline V gene data show CDR1 as DFQATT and CDR2 as SNEGSKA (reference sequence). The CDR3 is 17 amino acids. The CDR3 DNA is TGCAGTGCTAGCTCCGTTCAGTGGGCCCAGAGCTCCTACGAGCAGTACTTC. This codes for CSASSVQWAQSSYEQYF.

The rearrangement joins TRBV7-8 to TRBJ1-6; D gene unclear. Deletions cut 3 bases from V and 10 bases from J, with 7 bases between. CDR1 SGHVS and CDR2 FQNEAQ come from the germline V gene. This CDR3 region has 12 residues. This CDR3 reads CASSFRVSPLHF. For the CDR3, the DNA is TGTGCCAGCAGCTTTCGAGTGTCACCCCTCCACTTT.

This chain connects TRBV7-4 to TRBJ1-6; tentatively, D is TRBD1 (5 bases). Germline CDR1 and CDR2: SGHVT and SQSDAQ. V dropped 4 bases and J dropped 7 bases, with 17 bases sitting between them. CDR3 length: 16 residues. The CDR3 DNA sequence: TGTGCCAGCAGCTCAGCGCTCGGGGGGGGGAATTCACCCCTCCACTTT. Amino acid sequence: CASSSALGGGNSPLHF.

CDR3 residues: CASSQDSGSIDEQFF. CDR3 in DNA: TGTGCCAGCAGCCAAGATAGCGGGAGTATTGATGAGCAGTTCTTC. This rearrangement joins TRBV4-2 to TRBJ2-1, with 9 bases identical to TRBD2. This CDR3 has 15 residues. Germline V CDR1 and CDR2: LGHNA, YNFKEQ. V trimming: 0 bases; J trimming: 8 bases; junction bases outside the gene matches: 5.

This clonotype was counted between two and nine times. V usage is TRBV11-1 and J usage is TRBJ2-3; TRBD2 agrees at 9 bases. The CDR3 spans 15 residues. Germline V gives CDR1 SGHAT, CDR2 FQDESV (reference sequence). J gave up 2 bases and V 8 bases, and 8 bases lay outside the gene matches. The CDR3 sequence is CASQARGGYTDTQYF. CDR3 sequence (DNA): TGTGCCAGCCAAGCGCGGGGGGGGTACACAGATACGCAGTATTTT.

This clonotype was picked up a small number of times. Because the CDR3's place on the DNA is in doubt, the DNA is left out and the CDR3 is given as listed by TCRdb. The rearrangement links TRBV12-3 or TRBV12-4 to TRBJ1-1. The CDR3 sequence runs 19 residues, both termini included. CDR3: CASSTSVRTEAFFGTEAFF.

This sequence joins TRBV7-4 and TRBJ2-4; possibly TRBD2 for D (6 bases). CDR3 length: 14 amino acids. V lost 1 base and J lost 9, with 13 bases in between. The germline gives CDR1 SGHVT, CDR2 SQSDAQ. The CDR3 DNA follows: TGTGCCAGCAGCTTAGAGGGGACTGCTATCATTCAGTACTTC. It codes for CASSLEGTAIIQYF. Full variable domain (missing parts from reference TRBV7-4 and TRBJ2-4): GAGVSQSPRYKVAKRGRDVALRCDSISGHVTLYWYRQTLGQGSEVLTYSQSDAQRDKSGRPSGRFSAERPERSVSTLKIQRTEQGDSAVYLCASSLEGTAIIQYFGAGTRLSVL.

This clonotype was picked up a small number of times. The chain recombines TRBV4-2 with TRBJ2-7; the D gene is possibly TRBD2 (7 bases). CDR1 and CDR2 (germline): LGHNA, YNFKEQ. Trimming stripped 0 bases from V and 2 bases from J, with 14 bases between. There are 16 residues in the CDR3. Here the CDR3 reads CASSQDSGGEPYEQYF. Here the CDR3 DNA reads TGTGCCAGCAGCCAAGATTCGGGGGGCGAACCCTACGAGCAGTACTTC.